Listed below are T cell receptor beta chains from one sample, sequenced in a study of cytomegalovirus exposure and HLA in healthy donors. Only in-frame clones appear in the TCRdb table, and some are missing; sequencing was by immunoSEQ multiplex PCR. The sample has roughly 150,000 clones, 82% seen once; the top ten hold approximately 2.4%. Material: PBMCs. Receptors originate from a male donor in good health and CMV-seronegative. Each CDR3 is given with its conserved first and last residue. The order of the fields is V gene, CDR3 protein.

>TRBV6-4
CASSEGAGGLQETQYF
>TRBV28
CASSPPWASGSSEQYF
>TRBV11-2
CASSLGPGTGADTQYF
>TRBV9
CASSVGTSGTYEQYF
>TRBV5-1
CASSGGVQGTFGNTIYF
>TRBV9
CASSVESGTSTGELFF
>TRBV9
CASSVGSVGVHEQYF
>TRBV7-2
CASSQRTYTDTQYF
>TRBV11-3
CASSGTARPRDTQYF
>TRBV7-9
CASSVVDEQYF
>TRBV11-2
CASSLSRAGGGTGELFF
>TRBV27
CASSSGLAPNIQYF
>TRBV9
CASSARDRRTSGSTYNEQFF
>TRBV6-6
CASSRTAAYQETQYF
>TRBV6-5
CASNSGTETGELFF
>TRBV9
CASSVVLAGGEQYF
>TRBV9
CASSGSGTSNEKLFF
>TRBV30
CAFSTGVYEQYF
>TRBV19
CASSGLMEDTQYF
>TRBV7-2
CASSTSSGLANYGYTF
>TRBV30
CAWNRERTGANVLTF
>TRBV5-6
CASSLDPDQPQHF
>TRBV2
CASLKDWQQETQYF
>TRBV28
CASSARVLKLSAGTEAFF
>TRBV19
CASSITGDTQYF
>TRBV5-6
CASSFGTSETQYF
>TRBV7-2
CASSLVSPGNTIYF
>TRBV4-1
CASSLGTKRSYEQYF